This paragraph covers one T cell receptor beta chain sequence. A much bigger clone sits one base away, suggesting this may be a read error. The CDR3 consists of 15 residues. Germline assignment: CDR1 SGHVS and CDR2 FQNEAQ. Per sample, about 610 ng of bulk tumor genomic DNA was the template used. During surgery, several far-apart biopsies were obtained from every primary tumor. It was patients with untreated, newly diagnosed non-small cell lung cancer who underwent curative surgery. Every donor was a newly diagnosed non-small cell lung cancer patient having surgery with curative intent. It was with 32 V and 13 J primers that multiplex PCR amplified TCR beta CDR3. TCRdb reprocessed the multiplex PCR reads via MiXCR and lists one record per CDR3 protein. Altogether tens of thousands of distinct CDR3 sequences are present, around 30% being singletons, with the ten largest covering about 4%. The sample belongs to a study of immune heterogeneity within non-small cell lung tumors.

This sequence originates from a man aged 35 to 55 with non-small cell lung cancer. V is TRBV7-8 and J is TRBJ2-7; 8 bases agree with TRBD1. The material sequenced was lung tumor tissue. The CDR3 nucleotides are TGTGCCAGCATCTTAGCCGGACAGGGTGGGTACGAGCAGTACTTC. This encodes CASILAGQGGYEQYF.